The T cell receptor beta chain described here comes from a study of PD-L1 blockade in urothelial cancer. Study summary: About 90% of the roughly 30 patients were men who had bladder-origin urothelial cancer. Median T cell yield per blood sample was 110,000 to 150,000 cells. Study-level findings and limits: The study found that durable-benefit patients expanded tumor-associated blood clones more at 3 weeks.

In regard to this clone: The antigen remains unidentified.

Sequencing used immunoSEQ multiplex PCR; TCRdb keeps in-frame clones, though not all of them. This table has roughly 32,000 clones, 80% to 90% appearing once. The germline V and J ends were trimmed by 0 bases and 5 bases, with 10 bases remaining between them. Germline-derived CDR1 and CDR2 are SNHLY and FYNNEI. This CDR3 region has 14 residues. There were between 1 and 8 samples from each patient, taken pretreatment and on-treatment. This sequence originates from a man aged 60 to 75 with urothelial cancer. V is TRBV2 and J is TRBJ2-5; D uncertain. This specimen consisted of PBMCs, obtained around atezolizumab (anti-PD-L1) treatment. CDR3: CASSEARFRETQYF. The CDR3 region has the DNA TGTGCCAGCAGTGAAGCCAGGTTCCGGGAGACCCAGTACTTC.